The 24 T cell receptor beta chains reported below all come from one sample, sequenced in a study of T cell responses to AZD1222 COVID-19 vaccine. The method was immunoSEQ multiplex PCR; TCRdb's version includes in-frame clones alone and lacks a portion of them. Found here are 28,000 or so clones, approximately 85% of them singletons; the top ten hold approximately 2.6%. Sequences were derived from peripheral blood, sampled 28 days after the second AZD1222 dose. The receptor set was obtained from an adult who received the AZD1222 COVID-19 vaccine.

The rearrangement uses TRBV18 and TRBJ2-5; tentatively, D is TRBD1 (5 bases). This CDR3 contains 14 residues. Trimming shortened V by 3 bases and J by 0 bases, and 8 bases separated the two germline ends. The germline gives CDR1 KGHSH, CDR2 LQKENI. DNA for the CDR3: TGTGCCAGCTCACCTAGACAGAACCAAGAGACCCAGTACTTC. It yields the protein CASSPRQNQETQYF.

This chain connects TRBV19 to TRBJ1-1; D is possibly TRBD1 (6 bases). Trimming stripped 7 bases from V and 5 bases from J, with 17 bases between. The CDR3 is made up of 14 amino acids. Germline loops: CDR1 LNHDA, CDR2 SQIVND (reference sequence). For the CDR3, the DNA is TGTGCCAGTACCCGGACAGACACGAGGACTGAAGCTTTCTTT. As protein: CASTRTDTRTEAFF.

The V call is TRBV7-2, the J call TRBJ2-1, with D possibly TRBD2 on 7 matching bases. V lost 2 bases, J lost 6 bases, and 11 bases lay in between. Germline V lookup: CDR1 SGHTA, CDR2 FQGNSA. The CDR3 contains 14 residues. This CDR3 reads CASSLPGGPNEQFF. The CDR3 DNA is TGTGCCAGCAGCTTACCGGGGGGCCCCAATGAGCAGTTCTTC.

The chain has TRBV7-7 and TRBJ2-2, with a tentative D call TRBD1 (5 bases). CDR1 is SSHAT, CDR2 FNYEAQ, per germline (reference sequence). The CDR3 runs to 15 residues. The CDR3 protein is CASARGIVNTGELFF. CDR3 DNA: TGTGCTAGTGCTAGGGGCATAGTGAACACCGGGGAGCTGTTTTTT.

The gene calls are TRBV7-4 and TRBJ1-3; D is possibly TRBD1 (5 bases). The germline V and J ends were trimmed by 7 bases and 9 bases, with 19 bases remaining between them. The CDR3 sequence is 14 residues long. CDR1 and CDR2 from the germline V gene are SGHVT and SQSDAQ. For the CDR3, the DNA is TGTGCCAGCACCTTCGGACAAGGCCCCAGCACCATATATTTT. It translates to CASTFGQGPSTIYF.

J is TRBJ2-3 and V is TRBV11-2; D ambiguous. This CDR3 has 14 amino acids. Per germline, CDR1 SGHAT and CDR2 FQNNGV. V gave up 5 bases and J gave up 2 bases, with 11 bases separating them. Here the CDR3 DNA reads TGTGCCAGCAGCCACGGGCAGAACACAGATACGCAGTATTTT. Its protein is CASSHGQNTDTQYF. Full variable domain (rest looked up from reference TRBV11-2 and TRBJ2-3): EAGVAQSPRYKIIEKRQSVAFWCNPISGHATLYWYQQILGQGPKLLIQFQNNGVVDDSQLPKDRFSAERLKGVDSTLKIQPAKLEDSAVYLCASSHGQNTDTQYFGPGTRLTVL.

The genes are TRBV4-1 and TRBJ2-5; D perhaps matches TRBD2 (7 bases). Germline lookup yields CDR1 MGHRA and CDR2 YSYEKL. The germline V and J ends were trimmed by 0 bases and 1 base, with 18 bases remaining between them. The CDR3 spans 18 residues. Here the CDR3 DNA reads TGCGCCAGCAGCCAAGATCGGGACGCGGCGGGGGCCCAAGAGACCCAGTACTTC. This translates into CASSQDRDAAGAQETQYF.

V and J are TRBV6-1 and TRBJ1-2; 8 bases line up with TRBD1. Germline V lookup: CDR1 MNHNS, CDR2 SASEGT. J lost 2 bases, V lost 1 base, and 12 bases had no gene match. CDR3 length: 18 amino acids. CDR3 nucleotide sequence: TGTGCCAGCAGTGAAGACGGGACAGGAACATATTTGAACTATGGCTACACCTTC. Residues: CASSEDGTGTYLNYGYTF.

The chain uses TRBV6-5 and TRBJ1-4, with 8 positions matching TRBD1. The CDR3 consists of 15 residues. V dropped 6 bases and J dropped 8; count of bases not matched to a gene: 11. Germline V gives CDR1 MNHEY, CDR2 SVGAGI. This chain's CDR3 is CASRGSAGGEEKLFF. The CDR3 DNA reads TGTGCCAGCAGAGGTTCGGCAGGGGGCGAGGAAAAACTGTTTTTT.

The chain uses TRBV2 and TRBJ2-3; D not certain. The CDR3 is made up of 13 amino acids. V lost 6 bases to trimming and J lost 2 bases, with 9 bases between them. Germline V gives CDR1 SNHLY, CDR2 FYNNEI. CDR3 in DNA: TGTGCCAGCAGCCGAGACATCACAGATACGCAGTATTTT. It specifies CASSRDITDTQYF.

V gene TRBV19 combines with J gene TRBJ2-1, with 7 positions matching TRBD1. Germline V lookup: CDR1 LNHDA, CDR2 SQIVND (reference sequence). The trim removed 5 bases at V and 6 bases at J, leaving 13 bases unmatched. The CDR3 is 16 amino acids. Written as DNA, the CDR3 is TGTGCCAGTAGTCTCTCGACAGGGTGGGTGGGCAATGAGCAGTTCTTC. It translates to CASSLSTGWVGNEQFF.

The CDR3 reads CASSFEAPPYEQYF. In nucleotides, the CDR3 is TGTGCCAGCAGCTTTGAAGCTCCCCCCTACGAGCAGTACTTC. The V gene is TRBV7-9, the J gene TRBJ2-7; D uncertain. The CDR3 is 14 residues long. CDR1 and CDR2 from the germline V gene are SEHNR and FQNEAQ (reference sequence). The V gene lost 3 bases and the J gene lost 2 bases, with 11 bases spanning the gap.

The CDR3 is CASSLGQFPGANVLTF. For the CDR3, the DNA is TGTGCCAGCAGCTTAGGACAGTTCCCTGGGGCCAACGTCCTGACTTTC. This chain joins TRBV7-2 and TRBJ2-6; tentatively, D is TRBD1 (5 bases). Looked up from germline, CDR1 is SGHTA and CDR2 is FQGNSA. The CDR3 consists of 16 residues. With 1 base removed from V and 2 bases from J, the gap between germline ends came to 9 bases.

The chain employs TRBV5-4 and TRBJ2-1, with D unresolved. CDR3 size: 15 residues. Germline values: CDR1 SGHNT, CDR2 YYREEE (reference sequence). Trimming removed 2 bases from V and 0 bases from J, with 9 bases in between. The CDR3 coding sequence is TGTGCCAGCAGCTTTGATGCGAGCTCCTACAATGAGCAGTTCTTC. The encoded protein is CASSFDASSYNEQFF.

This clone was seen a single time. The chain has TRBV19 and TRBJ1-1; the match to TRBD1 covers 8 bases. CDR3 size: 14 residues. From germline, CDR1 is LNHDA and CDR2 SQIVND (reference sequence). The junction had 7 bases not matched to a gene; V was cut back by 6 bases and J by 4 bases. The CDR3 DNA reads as TGTGCCAGTAGAAGAACAGGGGGAGGCACTGAAGCTTTCTTT. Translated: CASRRTGGGTEAFF.

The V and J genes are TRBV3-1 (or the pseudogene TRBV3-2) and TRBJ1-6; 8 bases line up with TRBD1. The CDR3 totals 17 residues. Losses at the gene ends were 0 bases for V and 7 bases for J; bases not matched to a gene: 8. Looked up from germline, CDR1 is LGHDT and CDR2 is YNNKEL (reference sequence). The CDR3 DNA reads TGTGCCAGCAGCCAAGATCTAAGGACAGGGCAAAATTCACCCCTCCACTTT. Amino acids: CASSQDLRTGQNSPLHF.

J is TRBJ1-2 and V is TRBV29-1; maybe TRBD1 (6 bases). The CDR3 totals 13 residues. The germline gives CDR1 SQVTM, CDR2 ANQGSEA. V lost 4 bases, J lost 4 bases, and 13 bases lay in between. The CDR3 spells CSVGGGQGYGYTF. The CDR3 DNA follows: TGCAGCGTTGGTGGGGGGCAAGGCTATGGCTACACCTTC.

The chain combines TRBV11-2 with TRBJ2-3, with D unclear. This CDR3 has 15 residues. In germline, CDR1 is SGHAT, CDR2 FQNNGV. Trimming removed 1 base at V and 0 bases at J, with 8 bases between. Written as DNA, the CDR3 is TGTGCCAGCAGCTTAGGCATATCTAGCACAGATACGCAGTATTTT. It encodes CASSLGISSTDTQYF.

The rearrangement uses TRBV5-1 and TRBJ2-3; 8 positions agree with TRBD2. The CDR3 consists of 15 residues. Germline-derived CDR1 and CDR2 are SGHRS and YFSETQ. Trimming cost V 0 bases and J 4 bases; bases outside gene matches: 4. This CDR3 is CASSLEGLDSDTQYF. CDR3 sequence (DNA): TGCGCCAGCAGCTTGGAGGGACTAGATTCAGATACGCAGTATTTT.

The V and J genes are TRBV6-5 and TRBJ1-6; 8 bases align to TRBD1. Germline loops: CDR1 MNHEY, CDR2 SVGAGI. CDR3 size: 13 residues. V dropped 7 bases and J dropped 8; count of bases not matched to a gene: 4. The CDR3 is CASKSGGHSPLHF. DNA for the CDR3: TGTGCCAGCAAATCAGGGGGCCATTCACCCCTCCACTTT.

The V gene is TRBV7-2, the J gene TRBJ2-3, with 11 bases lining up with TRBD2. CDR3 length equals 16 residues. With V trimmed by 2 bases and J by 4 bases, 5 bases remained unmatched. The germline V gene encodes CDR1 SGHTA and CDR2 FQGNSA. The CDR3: CASSLTSGGWADTQYF. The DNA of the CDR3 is TGTGCCAGCAGCTTAACTAGCGGGGGATGGGCAGATACGCAGTATTTT.

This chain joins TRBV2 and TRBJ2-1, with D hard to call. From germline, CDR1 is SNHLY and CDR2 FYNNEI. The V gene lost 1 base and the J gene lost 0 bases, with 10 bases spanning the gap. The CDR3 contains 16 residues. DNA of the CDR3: TGTGCCAGCAGTGAAGATTGGGGAAGCTCCTACAATGAGCAGTTCTTC. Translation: CASSEDWGSSYNEQFF.

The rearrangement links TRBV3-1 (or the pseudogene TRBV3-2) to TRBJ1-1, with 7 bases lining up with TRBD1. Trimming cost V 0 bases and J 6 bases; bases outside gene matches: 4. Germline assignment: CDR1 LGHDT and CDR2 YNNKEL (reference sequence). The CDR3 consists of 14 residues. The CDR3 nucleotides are TGTGCCAGCAGCCAAGACTGGACAGGCTCTGAAGCTTTCTTT. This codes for CASSQDWTGSEAFF.

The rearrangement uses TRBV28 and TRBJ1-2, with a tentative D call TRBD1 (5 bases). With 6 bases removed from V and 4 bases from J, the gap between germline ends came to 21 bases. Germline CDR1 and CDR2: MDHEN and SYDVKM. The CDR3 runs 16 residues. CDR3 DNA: TGTGCCAGCAGCTCCGTGTGGGCCAGGGAGGGCTATGGCTACACCTTC. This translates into CASSSVWAREGYGYTF.